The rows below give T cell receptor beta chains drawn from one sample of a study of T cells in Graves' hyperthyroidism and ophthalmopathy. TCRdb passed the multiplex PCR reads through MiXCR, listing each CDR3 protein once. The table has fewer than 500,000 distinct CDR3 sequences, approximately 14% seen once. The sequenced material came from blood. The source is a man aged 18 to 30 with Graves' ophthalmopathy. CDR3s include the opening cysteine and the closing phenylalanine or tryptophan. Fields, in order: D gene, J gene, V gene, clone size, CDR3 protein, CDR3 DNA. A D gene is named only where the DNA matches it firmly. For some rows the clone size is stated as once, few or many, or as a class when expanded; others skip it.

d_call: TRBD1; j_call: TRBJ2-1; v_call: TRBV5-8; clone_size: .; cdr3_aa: CASSSPRDRGLNEQFF; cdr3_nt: TGTGCCAGCAGCTCCCCCCGGGACAGGGGGCTCAATGAGCAGTTCTTC
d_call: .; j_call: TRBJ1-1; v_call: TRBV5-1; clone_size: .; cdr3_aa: CASSLLGLGAEAFF; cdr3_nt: TGCGCCAGCAGCTTGCTAGGGTTGGGCGCTGAAGCTTTCTTT
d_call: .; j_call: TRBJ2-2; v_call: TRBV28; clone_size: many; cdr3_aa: CASSLRGRNTGELFF; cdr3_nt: TGTGCCAGCAGTTTAAGAGGGAGGAACACCGGGGAGCTGTTTTTT
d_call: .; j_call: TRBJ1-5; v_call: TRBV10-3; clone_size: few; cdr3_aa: CATSTASNQPQHF; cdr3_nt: TGTGCCACCTCGACAGCGAGCAATCAGCCCCAGCATTTT
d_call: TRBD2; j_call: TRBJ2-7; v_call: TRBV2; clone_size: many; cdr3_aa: CASSGSGRRDEQYF; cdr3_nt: TGTGCCAGCAGTGGGAGCGGGAGACGGGACGAGCAGTACTTC
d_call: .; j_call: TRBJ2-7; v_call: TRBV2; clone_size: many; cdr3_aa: CASSEGGGAKYEQYF; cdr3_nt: TGTGCCAGCAGTGAAGGTGGGGGGGCTAAGTACGAGCAGTACTTC
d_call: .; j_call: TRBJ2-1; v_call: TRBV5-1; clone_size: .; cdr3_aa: CASSLMGAFPEQFF; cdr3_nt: TGCGCCAGCAGCTTAATGGGGGCGTTCCCTGAGCAGTTCTTC
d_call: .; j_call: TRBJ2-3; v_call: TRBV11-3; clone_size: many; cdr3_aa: CASSDKVLTDTQYF; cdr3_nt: TGTGCCAGCAGCGACAAGGTGCTAACAGATACGCAGTATTTT
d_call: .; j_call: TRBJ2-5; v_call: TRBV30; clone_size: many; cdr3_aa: CAWSRSSQETQYF; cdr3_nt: TGTGCCTGGAGTAGGAGCTCCCAAGAGACCCAGTACTTC
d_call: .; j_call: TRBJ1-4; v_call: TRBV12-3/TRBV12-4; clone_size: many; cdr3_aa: CASSRRINEKLFF; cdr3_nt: TGTGCCAGCAGTCGACGGATTAATGAAAAACTGTTTTTT
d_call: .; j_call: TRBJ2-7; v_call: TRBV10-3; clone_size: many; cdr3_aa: CAISEGSFEQYF; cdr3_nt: TGTGCCATCAGTGAAGGTAGTTTCGAGCAGTACTTC
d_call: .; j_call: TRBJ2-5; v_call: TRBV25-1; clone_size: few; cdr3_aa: CASSPPRDLQETQYF; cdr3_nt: TGTGCCAGCAGTCCGCCAAGGGACTTGCAAGAGACCCAGTACTTC
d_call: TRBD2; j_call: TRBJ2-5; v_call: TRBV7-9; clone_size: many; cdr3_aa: CASSFVGRVVQETQYF; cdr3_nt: TGTGCCAGCAGCTTTGTCGGGAGGGTGGTCCAAGAGACCCAGTACTTC
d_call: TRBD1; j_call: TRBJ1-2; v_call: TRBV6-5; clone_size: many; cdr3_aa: CASSYSAGGNNYGYTF; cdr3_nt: TGTGCCAGCAGTTACTCGGCAGGGGGAAATAACTATGGCTACACCTTC
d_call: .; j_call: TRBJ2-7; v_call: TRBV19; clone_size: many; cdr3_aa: CASSTPPYEQYF; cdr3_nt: TGTGCCAGTAGTACCCCACCCTACGAGCAGTACTTC
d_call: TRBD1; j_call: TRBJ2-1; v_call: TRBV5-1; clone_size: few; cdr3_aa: CASSPTGGYNEQFF; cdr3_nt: TGCGCCAGCAGCCCAACAGGGGGTTACAATGAGCAGTTCTTC
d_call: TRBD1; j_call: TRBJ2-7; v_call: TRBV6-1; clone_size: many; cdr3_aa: CASSVEPGQGSYEQYF; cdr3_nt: TGTGCCAGCAGTGTGGAACCGGGACAGGGGTCCTACGAGCAGTACTTC
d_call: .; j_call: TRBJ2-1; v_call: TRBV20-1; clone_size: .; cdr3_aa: CSAPTQGRSYNEQFF; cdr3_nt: TGCAGTGCTCCCACCCAGGGGCGCTCCTACAATGAGCAGTTCTTC
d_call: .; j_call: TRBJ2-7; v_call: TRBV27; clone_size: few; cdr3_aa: CASSWFGGAYEQYF; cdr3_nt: TGTGCCAGCAGTTGGTTCGGAGGGGCCTACGAGCAGTACTTC
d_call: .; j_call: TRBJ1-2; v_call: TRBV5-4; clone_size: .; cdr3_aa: CASSPRLGGDYGYTF; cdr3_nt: TGTGCCAGCAGCCCCCGTTTAGGGGGGGACTATGGCTACACCTTC
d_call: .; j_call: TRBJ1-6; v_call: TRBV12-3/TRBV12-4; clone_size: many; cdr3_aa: CASSGTTDSPLHF; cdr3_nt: TGTGCCAGCAGTGGGACTACAGATTCACCCCTCCACTTT
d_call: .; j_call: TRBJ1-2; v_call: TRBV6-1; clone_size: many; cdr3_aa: CASSEAGAANYGYTF; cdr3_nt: TGTGCCAGCAGTGAAGCCGGGGCCGCTAACTATGGCTACACCTTC
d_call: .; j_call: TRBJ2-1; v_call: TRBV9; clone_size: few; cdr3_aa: CASSEWTGRVDEQFF; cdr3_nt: TGTGCCAGCAGCGAGTGGACAGGGAGGGTTGATGAGCAGTTCTTC
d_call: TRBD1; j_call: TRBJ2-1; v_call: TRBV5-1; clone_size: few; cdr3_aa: CASSLAVARDRYNEQFF; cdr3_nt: TGCGCCAGCAGCTTGGCCGTTGCCAGGGACAGGTACAATGAGCAGTTCTTC
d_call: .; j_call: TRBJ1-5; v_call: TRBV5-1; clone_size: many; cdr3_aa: CASSVTGNQPQHF; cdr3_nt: TGCGCCAGCAGCGTTACAGGCAATCAGCCCCAGCATTTT
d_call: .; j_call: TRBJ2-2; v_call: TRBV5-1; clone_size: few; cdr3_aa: CASSDPANRDTGELFF; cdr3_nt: TGCGCCAGCAGCGACCCTGCGAACCGAGACACCGGGGAGCTGTTTTTT
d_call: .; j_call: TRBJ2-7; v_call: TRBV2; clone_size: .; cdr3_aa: CASSEGLVGEQYF; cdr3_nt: TGTGCCAGCAGTGAAGGCCTTGTTGGGGAGCAGTACTTC
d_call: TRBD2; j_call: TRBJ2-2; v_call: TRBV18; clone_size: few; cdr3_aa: CASSLRTSGDTGELFF; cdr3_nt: TGTGCCAGCTCACTGAGGACTAGCGGAGACACCGGGGAGCTGTTTTTT
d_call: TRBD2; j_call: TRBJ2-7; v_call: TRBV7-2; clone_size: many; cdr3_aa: CASSQSLAGGREQYF; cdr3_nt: TGTGCCAGCAGCCAAAGTCTAGCGGGGGGGCGTGAGCAGTACTTC
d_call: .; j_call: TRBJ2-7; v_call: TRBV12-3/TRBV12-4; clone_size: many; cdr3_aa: CASSLLWDKPYEQYF; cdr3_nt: TGTGCCAGCAGTTTACTCTGGGACAAACCCTACGAGCAGTACTTC
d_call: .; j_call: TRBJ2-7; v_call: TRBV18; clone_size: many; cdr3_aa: CASSPPSYEQYF; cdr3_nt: TGTGCCAGCTCACCACCGTCATACGAGCAGTACTTC
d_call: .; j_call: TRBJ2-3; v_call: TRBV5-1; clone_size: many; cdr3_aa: CASSLGQYTDTQYF; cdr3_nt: TGCGCCAGCAGCTTGGGACAGTACACAGATACGCAGTATTTT
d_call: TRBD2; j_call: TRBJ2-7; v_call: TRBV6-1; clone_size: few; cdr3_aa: CASSKPAGGPLNEQYF; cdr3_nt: TGTGCCAGCAGTAAGCCCGCGGGAGGGCCTCTCAACGAGCAGTACTTC
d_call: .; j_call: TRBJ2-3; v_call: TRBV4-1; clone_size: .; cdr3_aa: CASSQDLGTQYF; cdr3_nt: TGCGCCAGCAGCCAAGATCTGGGGACGCAGTATTTT
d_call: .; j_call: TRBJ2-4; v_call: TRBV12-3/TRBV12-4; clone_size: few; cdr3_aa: CASSLERELAKNIQYF; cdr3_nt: TGTGCCAGCAGTTTAGAGCGCGAACTAGCCAAAAACATTCAGTACTTC
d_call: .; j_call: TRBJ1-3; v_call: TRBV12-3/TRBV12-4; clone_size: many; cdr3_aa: CASRIVPERHSGNTIYF; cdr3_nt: TGTGCCAGCAGGATCGTACCGGAACGCCACTCTGGAAACACCATATATTTT
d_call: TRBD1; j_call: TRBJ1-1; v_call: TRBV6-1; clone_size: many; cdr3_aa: CASSTGTGANTEAFF; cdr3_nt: TGTGCCAGCAGTACCGGGACAGGAGCGAACACTGAAGCTTTCTTT
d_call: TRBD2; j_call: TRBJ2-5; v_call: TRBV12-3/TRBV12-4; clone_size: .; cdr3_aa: CASTPGLAGGPQQTQYF; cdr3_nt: TGTGCCAGCACCCCGGGACTAGCGGGGGGGCCCCAACAGACCCAGTACTTC
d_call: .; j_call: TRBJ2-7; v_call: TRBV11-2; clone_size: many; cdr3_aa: CASSLVRGLTYEQYF; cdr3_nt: TGTGCCAGCAGCTTAGTCCGGGGACTTACCTACGAGCAGTACTTC
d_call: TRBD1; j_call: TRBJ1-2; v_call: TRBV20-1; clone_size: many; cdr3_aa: CSAKTGLGGYTF; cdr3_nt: TGCAGTGCCAAGACAGGGCTTGGGGGCTACACCTTC
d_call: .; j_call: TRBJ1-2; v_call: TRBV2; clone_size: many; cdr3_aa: CASSGRNYGYTF; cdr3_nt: TGTGCCAGCAGTGGACGGAACTATGGCTACACCTTC
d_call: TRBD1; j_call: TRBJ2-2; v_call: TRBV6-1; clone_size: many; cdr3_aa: CASSRTGETGELFF; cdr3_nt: TGTGCCAGCAGCAGGACAGGAGAAACCGGGGAGCTGTTTTTT
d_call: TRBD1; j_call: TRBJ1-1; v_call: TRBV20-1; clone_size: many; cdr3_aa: CSAAKQGAAEAFF; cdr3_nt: TGCAGTGCTGCTAAACAGGGGGCCGCTGAAGCTTTCTTT
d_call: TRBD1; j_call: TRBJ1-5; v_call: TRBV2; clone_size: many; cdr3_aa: CASTILTGGNQPQHF; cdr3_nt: TGTGCCAGCACTATCTTGACAGGGGGCAATCAGCCCCAGCATTTT
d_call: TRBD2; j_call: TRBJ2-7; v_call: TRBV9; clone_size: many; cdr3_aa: CASSVDTSGSGEQYF; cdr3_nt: TGTGCCAGCAGCGTAGATACTAGCGGGAGCGGGGAGCAGTACTTC
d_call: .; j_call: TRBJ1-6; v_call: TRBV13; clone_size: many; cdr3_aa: CASSLEAGLGSPLHF; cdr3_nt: TGTGCCAGCAGCCTGGAGGCAGGGCTTGGTTCACCCCTCCACTTT
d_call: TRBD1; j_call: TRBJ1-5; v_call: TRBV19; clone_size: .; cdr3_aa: CASIKTGINQPQHF; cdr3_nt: TGTGCCAGTATTAAGACAGGGATTAATCAGCCCCAGCATTTT
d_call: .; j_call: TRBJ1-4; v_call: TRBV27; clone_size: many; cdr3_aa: CASSFNEKLFF; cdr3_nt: TGTGCCAGCAGCTTCAATGAAAAACTGTTTTTT
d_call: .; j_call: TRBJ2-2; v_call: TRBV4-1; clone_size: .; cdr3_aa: CASSQAGANTGELFF; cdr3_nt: TGCGCCAGCAGCCAAGCGGGAGCGAACACCGGGGAGCTGTTTTTT
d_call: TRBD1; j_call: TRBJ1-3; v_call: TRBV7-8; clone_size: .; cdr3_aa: CASSAYGTASGNTIYF; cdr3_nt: TGTGCCAGCAGCGCCTACGGGACAGCCTCTGGAAACACCATATATTTT
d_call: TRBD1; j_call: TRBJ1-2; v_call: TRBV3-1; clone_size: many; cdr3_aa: CASTRTGTYGYTF; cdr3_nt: TGTGCCAGCACCCGGACAGGGACCTATGGCTACACCTTC
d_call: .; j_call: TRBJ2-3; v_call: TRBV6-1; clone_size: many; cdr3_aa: CASSESMGGADTQYF; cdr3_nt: TGTGCCAGCAGTGAATCTATGGGGGGCGCAGATACGCAGTATTTT